This T cell receptor beta chain was sequenced for a study of blood T cell repertoires in COVID-19. As for the study in general: Sites across the United States, Italy and Spain contributed samples from acute and convalescent COVID-19. T cells, B-cell-depleted T cells, or PBMCs supplied cDNA or gDNA.

Profiling relied on immunoSEQ multiplex PCR, and the TCRdb table lists in-frame clones only, not all of them. The sample shows approximately 41,000 clones, more than 70% of them seen only once. CDR3 length equals 14 residues. Germline CDR1 and CDR2: MNHEY and SMNVEV (reference sequence). The ends were cut back, 6 bases at V and 7 bases at J, with 13 bases in the middle. The source is a human donor in a cohort sampled during active COVID-19. Sequenced: peripheral blood. The chain couples TRBV27 to TRBJ1-6; TRBD1 is a possible D gene (6 bases). DNA of the CDR3: TGTGCCAGCAGCCAGGGGCAGGACAATTCACCCCTCCACTTT. Its translation: CASSQGQDNSPLHF.